This TCR beta chain was recorded in a study of immune cell composition in non-small cell lung cancer (dated by TCRdb to about 2017). Concerning the study at large: Histologic subtype, mostly lung adenocarcinoma or squamous cell carcinoma, was determined with H&E together with p63, CK5, Napsin A and TTF-1 immunohistochemistry. Supplementary cohort #1, 10 to 11 lung adenocarcinoma cases, had paired tumour/lung TCR-beta sequencing and TIL populations generated to assess tumour reactivity. A few tumour specimens with TCR-beta data were of rare histological subtypes and were excluded from the subtype comparisons. TCR-beta sequencing (Adaptive Biotechnologies) was performed on a few dozen paired NSCLC tumour and non-adjacent lung specimens plus 26 tumour-only specimens.

Study-level results and caveats: Across 9 to 11 adenocarcinoma cases, TIL tumour reactivity correlated strongly with maximal tumour-associated clone frequency but not with overall clonality. Tumour-associated clones >0.5% were found in nearly half of NSCLC cases, namely in around 36% of adenocarcinomas versus 70% to 80% of squamous carcinomas. The reactivity cohort was only approximately 11 cases, and tumour-reactive clones were not shown to share sequences with the dominant in vivo tumour-associated clones. No significant correlation was found between smoking pack-years and tumour TCR-beta clonality.

Non-adjacent lung tissue from the same patient, taken as far from the tumour as possible and at least 3 cm away, was used for the normal lung samples. Frozen aliquots of unsorted single-cell suspensions were used for genomic DNA extraction with the QIAamp DNA kit. Tissues were received within 2 hours of resection and were immediately processed into single-cell suspensions. Tissue was mechanically dissociated and enzymatically digested with DNase I, collagenase I and hyaluronidase for approximately 31 minutes at 37 °C, then filtered and RBC-lysed. A two-step multiplex PCR was used to amplify TCR-beta CDR3 regions from genomic DNA, and Illumina-compatible adaptors were added in the second step. As a commercial immunoSEQ service, TCR-beta immunosequencing was carried out on an Illumina platform. In the paper's pipeline: Repertoires were summarised as Top 10 Clones, the percentage of T-cell templates from the ten most frequent sequences, and productive clonality. Productive clonality ranged from 0 to 1, with 1 indicating a monoclonal population. Tumour-associated clones, identified using log10 scatter plots, were defined as sequences that made up at least 0.1% of tumour T-cell templates and were not found in the matched non-adjacent lung. Analyses were done in GraphPad Prism7 and R, with Student's t-tests for two-group comparisons, ANOVA for stages, and linear regression for relationships. Drawn from immuneACCESS, this table holds only the in-frame rearrangements with V and J called that TCRdb kept. Clones are partly lost; checked studies trace under half to an unresolved V gene and leave the rest unexplained. From that table come the V and J calls and clone size; the DNA was used to work out D and trimming. This sample holds around 3,100 clones; around 78% were observed only once. The ten largest clones take up 9.5% to 15% of the sample.

Concerning this clone itself: The target of this receptor is not known. Per-base qualities were not stored, and no clone one base away is much larger.

The CDR3 runs 13 residues from the cysteine to the phenylalanine. Solely the CDR3 DNA is kept, with 39 bases framed from the first base. CDR1 and CDR2, per the germline V gene (reference sequence), are GTSNPN and SVGIG. V and J lose 2 bases and 4 bases, and a span of 9 bases separates them. Material for sequencing was non-adjacent lung tissue. The receptor was isolated from a human donor with non-small cell lung cancer. The donor label of this sample is uncertain. This chain is built from TRBV30 and TRBJ1-5, with a tentative D gene TRBD1 over 5 matching bases. This receptor carries the CDR3 CAWSLRDNQPQHF. The DNA is as follows: TGTGCCTGGAGTCTCAGGGATAATCAGCCCCAGCATTTT.